This T cell receptor beta chain came from a study of breast tumors, draining lymph nodes, adjacent tissues. Study-level findings and limits: Tumor T cell lymph node origin was a supported hypothesis, not proven. Data fit most tumor T cells coming from lymph node, expanding in tumor. Compared with lymph nodes, tumors were less diverse; compared with nontumor tissue, more. Tumor and nontumor repertoires were significantly more similar in luminal-like than in basal-like breast cancer.

On this clonotype itself: Its antigen is unknown. It may be a read error: a sequence one base away is much more abundant.

The lymph nodes were axillary draining lymph nodes from breast cancer patients. CDR3 length: 14 amino acids. V lost 6 bases and J lost 4; bases outside the gene matches: 8. Looked up from germline, CDR1 is MNHNS and CDR2 is SASEGT. MiXCR, applied by TCRdb to the multiplex PCR reads, yields one record per CDR3 protein. The sample includes 120,000 to 150,000 distinct CDR3 sequences, less than 35% of them seen just once. Sequenced input: axillary lymph node tissue. The rearrangement uses TRBV6-1 and TRBJ2-7; 8 nucleotides agree with TRBD1. The TCR originated in a female donor with breast cancer. Some clones in this sample may be carry-over from other donors' samples. The CDR3 is CASSHGTGLYEQYF. CDR3 in DNA: TGTGCCAGCAGCCACGGGACAGGATTGTACGAGCAGTACTTC.